These 17 T cell receptor beta chains came from one sample sequenced in a study of response to subunit inactivated influenza vaccine. MiXCR, run by TCRdb on the RT-PCR reads, gives a single entry per CDR3 protein. The table includes about 830,000 distinct CDR3 sequences, less than 20% detected once. Sequencing used PBMCs from blood, obtained roughly 5 days after vaccination. The receptor set was obtained from a middle-aged man who received an inactivated influenza vaccine.

This clonotype was found many times. The gene calls are TRBV7-2 and TRBJ2-1, with 11 bases that match TRBD2. V lost 6 bases and J lost 6; bases outside the gene matches: 10. This CDR3 is 16 amino acids long. CDR1 SGHTA and CDR2 FQGNSA come from the germline V gene. As DNA, the CDR3 is TGTGCCAGCAGACAGACCGGGACTAGCGGACTCAATGAGCAGTTCTTC. Amino acid sequence: CASRQTGTSGLNEQFF.

This clonotype appeared a few times. The chain links TRBV10-3 to TRBJ1-5; the D is unclear. V lost 9 bases to trimming and J lost 0 bases, with 15 bases between them. Germline CDR1 reads ENHRY; CDR2 reads SYGVKD. The CDR3 contains 15 residues. CDR3 sequence reads: CAIDRRVYSNQPQHF. In nucleotides, the CDR3 is TGTGCCATAGATAGGCGGGTATATAGCAATCAGCCCCAGCATTTT.

The rearrangement links TRBV20-1 to TRBJ2-1; possibly TRBD1 or TRBD2 for D (6 bases each). Germline V gives CDR1 DFQATT, CDR2 SNEGSKA (reference sequence). V was pared by 5 bases and J by 9 bases, with 23 bases between. This CDR3 spans 15 amino acids. CDR3 protein: CSAPLGGSQGTEQFF. The CDR3 DNA sequence: TGCAGTGCTCCCCTAGGGGGGTCTCAAGGCACTGAGCAGTTCTTC.

This clonotype was detected a few times. This CDR3 is CASSPAYSRASTDTQYF. As DNA, the CDR3 is TGCGCCAGCAGCCCTGCGTACTCCCGGGCTAGCACAGATACGCAGTATTTT. The chain has TRBV4-1 and TRBJ2-3; D call uncertain. In germline, CDR1 is MGHRA, CDR2 YSYEKL. This CDR3 is built from 17 residues. The V and J ends lost 4 bases and 0 bases respectively, with 17 bases between them.

The V and J genes are TRBV5-1 and TRBJ1-4, with D perhaps TRBD1 (6 bases). V lost 5 bases and J lost 1, with 12 bases in between. The CDR3 sequence is 15 residues long. Germline loops: CDR1 SGHRS, CDR2 YFSETQ. In nucleotides, the CDR3 is TGCGCCAGCAGAAATGCAGGGGAAACTAATGAAAAACTGTTTTTT. It codes for CASRNAGETNEKLFF.

V is TRBV5-6 and J is TRBJ1-5; TRBD1 might be the D (6 bases). Per germline, CDR1 SGHDT and CDR2 YYEEEE. This CDR3 region has 13 residues. V dropped 4 bases and J dropped 5 bases, with 10 bases sitting between them. CDR3 in amino acids: CASSRDTDQPQHF. The DNA for the CDR3 is TGTGCCAGCAGCAGGGACACCGATCAGCCCCAGCATTTT.

The rearrangement links TRBV6-1 to TRBJ2-2; 7 nucleotides match TRBD1. In germline, CDR1 is MNHNS, CDR2 SASEGT. V lost 6 bases, J lost 1 base, and 8 bases stayed unmatched. CDR3 length: 16 amino acids. The CDR3: CASREFDRVNTGELFF. Here the CDR3 DNA reads TGTGCCAGCAGGGAATTCGACAGGGTGAACACCGGGGAGCTGTTTTTT.

This clonotype appeared a few times. V is TRBV13 and J is TRBJ2-1; maybe TRBD2 (5 bases). The CDR3 is made up of 15 amino acids. Germline CDR1 is PRHDT and CDR2 is FYEKMQ (reference sequence). Between the trimmed V and J ends, which lost 4 bases and 12 bases, there was a span of 22 bases. The CDR3 sequence is CASSSSSLGVHGQFF. The CDR3 coding sequence is TGTGCCAGCAGCTCCTCTAGCCTCGGGGTTCATGGGCAGTTCTTC. Full variable domain (outside the CDR3, taken from reference TRBV13 and TRBJ2-1): AAGVIQSPRHLIKEKRETATLKCYPIPRHDTVYWYQQGPGQDPQFLISFYEKMQSDKGSIPDRFSAQQFSDYHSELNMSSLELGDSALYFCASSSSSLGVHGQFFGPGTRLTVL.

The chain joins TRBV15 to TRBJ2-7; perhaps TRBD2 as D (6 bases). The germline gives CDR1 LNHNV, CDR2 YYDKDF (reference sequence). Trimming removed 1 base from V and 1 base from J, with 14 bases in between. CDR3 length equals 16 residues. The CDR3 loop is CATSRGTGAVSYEQYF. The CDR3 DNA reads TGTGCCACCAGCAGAGGGACGGGAGCCGTTTCCTACGAGCAGTACTTC.

The rearrangement joins TRBV20-1 to TRBJ2-7; 7 nucleotides align to TRBD1. V lost 0 bases, J lost 2 bases, and 4 bases stayed unmatched. In germline, CDR1 is DFQATT, CDR2 SNEGSKA (reference sequence). The CDR3 is 14 amino acids. The CDR3 nucleotides are TGCAGTGCTAGAGATCTGGACAGGACCTACGAGCAGTACTTC. This sequence encodes CSARDLDRTYEQYF.

This clonotype was recorded a few times. The chain recombines TRBV15 with TRBJ2-3, with no clear D. CDR1 and CDR2 from the germline V gene are LNHNV and YYDKDF (reference sequence). This CDR3 is built from 13 residues. V lost 1 base and J lost 1, with 3 bases in between. The DNA of the CDR3 is TGTGCCACCAGCAGAGGCGGCACAGATACGCAGTATTTT. It specifies CATSRGGTDTQYF. The full variable domain, rest sourced from reference TRBV15 and TRBJ2-3, is DAMVIQNPRYQVTQFGKPVTLSCSQTLNHNVMYWYQQKSSQAPKLLFHYYDKDFNNEADTPDNFQSRRPNTSFCFLDIRSPGLGDTAMYLCATSRGGTDTQYFGPGTRLTVL.

This chain links TRBV6-2 or TRBV6-3 with TRBJ2-3, with TRBD2 matching over 7 bases. The CDR3 runs 15 residues. The ends lost 6 bases at V and 0 bases at J; junction bases unmatched: 6. Germline loops: CDR1 MNHEY, CDR2 SVGEGT. CDR3 sequence: CASRALAVSTDTQYF. As DNA, the CDR3 is TGTGCCAGCAGAGCCCTAGCGGTTAGCACAGATACGCAGTATTTT.

Only one count was recorded for this clonotype. This chain uses TRBV7-9 with TRBJ2-2, with 9 bases identical to TRBD1. The CDR3 runs 15 residues. J gave up 6 bases and V 1 base, and 3 bases lay outside the gene matches. Germline V CDR1 and CDR2: SEHNR, FQNEAQ (reference sequence). The CDR3 nucleotides read TGTGCCAGCAGCTTAGTACAGGGGGCATCCGGGGAGCTGTTTTTT. This codes for CASSLVQGASGELFF.

This sequence joins TRBV5-1 and TRBJ1-2, with 7 bases fitting TRBD1. This CDR3 has 13 residues. V dropped 7 bases and J dropped 4; count of bases not matched to a gene: 7. Germline V gene data show CDR1 as SGHRS and CDR2 as YFSETQ. CDR3 loop: CASGPPGGYGYTF. In nucleotides, the CDR3 is TGCGCCAGCGGACCCCCAGGGGGCTATGGCTACACCTTC.

This clonotype has just a few counts. This chain joins TRBV12-3 or TRBV12-4 and TRBJ2-7, with 9 nucleotides matching TRBD1. The CDR3 has 15 residues. Trimming cost V 5 bases and J 5 bases; bases outside gene matches: 10. CDR3 in DNA: TGTGCCAGCAGTCCTGGACAGGGGAAAATTGACGAGCAGTACTTC. It encodes CASSPGQGKIDEQYF.

This clonotype was counted a few times. The chain joins TRBV10-1 to TRBJ2-3; 14 bases line up with TRBD2. Germline V CDR1 and CDR2: WNHNN, SYGVQD (reference sequence). The CDR3 totals 18 residues. V shed 2 bases, J shed 0 bases, and the junction held 4 bases outside the gene matches. The CDR3 coding sequence is TGCGCCAGCAGTGAGACGGGACTAGCGGGGGCCAGCACAGATACGCAGTATTTT. Translating it yields CASSETGLAGASTDTQYF.

This clonotype has more than one count but fewer than ten. This sequence joins TRBV20-1 and TRBJ2-7, with TRBD2 identical over 8 bases. Unmatched junction bases numbered 4, after V lost 0 bases and J lost 3 bases. The CDR3 consists of 14 residues. Germline V CDR1 and CDR2: DFQATT, SNEGSKA (reference sequence). CDR3 residues: CSARDGAGGYEQYF. The CDR3 region has the DNA TGCAGTGCTAGAGATGGGGCGGGGGGCTACGAGCAGTACTTC.